The present T cell receptor beta chain was sequenced within a study of regulatory T cells in long-lasting Graves disease. About the study: With positive TSH receptor antibodies and over 5 years of antithyroid drugs, Graves' disease was considered persistent.

V was trimmed by 0 bases and J by 2 bases, leaving 8 bases between them. Germline V gene lookup returns CDR1 SGHTA and CDR2 FQGNSA. CDR3 length equals 14 residues. Findings and limits, study-wide: Gene preferences differed: TRBV28, TRBJ1-2, TRBJ2-5 in persistent cases. The number of shared public clonotypes was higher in persistent patients (approximately 2,600) than new patients (about 910). Persistent Graves' patients showed less TCR diversity than newly diagnosed ones.

Libraries of TCR beta came from iRepertoire HTBI primers plus Arm-PCR of CDR3 regions. Each CDR3 protein gets one entry after TCRdb re-called the multiplex PCR reads with MiXCR. This table holds about 290,000 distinct CDR3 sequences, roughly a fifth found once. Time point in this sample: persistent/refractory GD, antithyroid drugs over 5 years with positive TRAb. From RNA extracted from PBMCs, the TCR library was made. This clonotype was recorded many times. Its cognate antigen is unknown. This sequence joins TRBV7-2 and TRBJ2-7; D uncertain. The specimen comprised peripheral blood mononuclear cells (PBMCs), sampled when the disease was refractory, from a patient treated with antithyroid drugs. The clonotype comes from a female donor with Graves disease. CDR3 DNA: TGTGCCAGCAGCTTAGCGGACGGCACCTACGAGCAGTACTTC. Protein sequence: CASSLADGTYEQYF.